The 16 T cell receptor beta chains given below trace back to one sample, sequenced in a study of neurological immune-mediated disorders. MiXCR, run by TCRdb on the 5' RACE reads, gives a single entry per CDR3 protein. Of about 43,000 distinct CDR3 sequences detected, 10% to 15% appear once; the ten largest clones hold roughly 1.2%. Sequencing was done on a sample of PBMCs. These receptors were taken from a female donor in good health.

This clonotype has at least ten counts. This chain links TRBV2 with TRBJ2-1, with 8 nucleotides matching TRBD2. The CDR3 totals 16 residues. From germline, CDR1 is SNHLY and CDR2 FYNNEI. The ends lost 6 bases at V and 0 bases at J; junction bases unmatched: 7. The CDR3 sequence is CASSHRGTSSYNEQFF. The CDR3 DNA reads as TGTGCCAGCAGCCACCGGGGGACTAGCTCCTACAATGAGCAGTTCTTC. Looking up the rest from reference TRBV2 and TRBJ2-1 gives the full variable domain: EPEVTQTPSHQVTQMGQEVILRCVPISNHLYFYWYRQILGQKVEFLVSFYNNEISEKSEIFDDQFSVERPDGSNFTLKIRSTKLEDSAMYFCASSHRGTSSYNEQFFGPGTRLTVL.

The sample holds many counts of this clonotype. CDR3 bases: TGCGCCAGCAGCCCCTGGGACGGGTACAATGAGCAGTTCTTC. This codes for CASSPWDGYNEQFF. The rearrangement uses TRBV5-1 and TRBJ2-1, with D perhaps being TRBD1 or TRBD2 (5 bases each). The CDR3 is 14 amino acids. Looked up from germline, CDR1 is SGHRS and CDR2 is YFSETQ. V lost 4 bases, J lost 4 bases, and 12 bases lay in between.

This clonotype appeared many times. The V call is TRBV6-1, the J call TRBJ2-3; a possible D gene is TRBD2 (5 bases). Germline V gene sequence: CDR1 MNHNS, CDR2 SASEGT. The V end lost 5 bases, the J end lost 0 bases, and 12 bases lay between the germline ends. This CDR3 spans 15 amino acids. CDR3 sequence: CASSRAVTSTDTQYF. The CDR3 nucleotides read TGTGCCAGCAGTAGAGCGGTTACTAGCACAGATACGCAGTATTTT.

A word on this clonotype: One end of the junction does not line up with germline, which may come from a read error. The CDR3 region is CVSTLDRVKTQYF. The CDR3 nucleotides are TGTGTCAGCACCTTGGACAGGGTGAAGACCCAGTACTTC. The rearrangement links TRBV12-3 or TRBV12-4 to TRBJ2-5, with 8 bases matching TRBD1. The CDR3 runs 13 residues.

This clonotype was seen ten or more times. The V call is TRBV5-1, the J call TRBJ2-5; 8 positions match TRBD1. V trimming: 4 bases; J trimming: 8 bases; junction bases outside the gene matches: 13. Looked up from germline, CDR1 is SGHRS and CDR2 is YFSETQ. The CDR3 is made up of 15 amino acids. Written as DNA, the CDR3 is TGCGCCAGCAGCGCTACCGGGACAGGCTTTAATACCCAGTACTTC. Amino acids: CASSATGTGFNTQYF. The complete variable domain, with remaining parts taken from reference TRBV5-1 and TRBJ2-5, reads KAGVTQTPRYLIKTRGQQVTLSCSPISGHRSVSWYQQTPGQGLQFLFEYFSETQRNKGNFPGRFSGRQFSNSRSEMNVSTLELGDSALYLCASSATGTGFNTQYFGPGTRLLVL.

This clonotype was detected only a few times. The rearrangement joins TRBV20-1 to TRBJ2-1; TRBD2 aligns across 12 bases. Germline CDR1 is DFQATT and CDR2 is SNEGSKA (reference sequence). V shed 3 bases, J shed 7 bases, and the junction held 10 bases outside the gene matches. The length of the CDR3 is 16 residues. In DNA, the CDR3 is TGCAGTGCTAGGCGCAGACTAGCGGGAGTGGAAAATGAGCAGTTCTTC. Translated: CSARRRLAGVENEQFF.

This clonotype has a count of ten or more. This chain connects TRBV7-2 to TRBJ1-1, with a weak D call TRBD1 (6 bases). The V end lost 4 bases, the J end lost 7 bases, and 25 bases lay between the germline ends. The V gene's germline CDR1 is SGHTA and CDR2 FQGNSA. This CDR3 comprises 17 residues. This chain's CDR3 is CASSSPILGGVGNEAFF. The CDR3 coding sequence is TGTGCCAGCAGCTCCCCCATCTTAGGGGGAGTCGGGAATGAAGCTTTCTTT.

The table lists this clonotype with many counts. The chain links TRBV7-6 to TRBJ2-2; D gene unclear. V lost 1 base and J lost 5, with 5 bases in between. The germline V gene has CDR1 SGHVS and CDR2 FNYEAQ. The CDR3 totals 13 residues. CDR3 nucleotide sequence: TGTGCCAGCAGCTTAGACCGGACCGGGGAGCTGTTTTTT. Its translation: CASSLDRTGELFF.

This clonotype was recorded at least ten times. The chain combines TRBV12-5 with TRBJ2-5; TRBD2 matches 13 bases. Trimming took 1 base from V and 5 from J; bases not matched to a gene: 10. This CDR3 has 18 residues. The V gene's germline CDR1 is LGHNT and CDR2 FRNRAP. CDR3 sequence (DNA): TGTGCTAGTGGTTTGGGGACTAGCGGGAGAATACTCGGGGAGACCCAGTACTTC. Protein: CASGLGTSGRILGETQYF.

This clonotype has ten or more counts. This chain links TRBV3-1 with TRBJ1-1; 7 bases map to TRBD1. In germline, CDR1 is LGHDT, CDR2 YNNKEL (reference sequence). This CDR3 comprises 13 residues. The V segment lost 0 bases and the J segment 11 bases; nucleotides outside the gene matches: 6. In nucleotides, the CDR3 is TGTGCCAGCAGCCAAGATAACAGGGGAGAGGCTTTCTTT. Its translation is CASSQDNRGEAFF.

In its sample, this clonotype was seen many times. The V and J genes are TRBV5-1 and TRBJ1-1; TRBD1 is a possible D gene (5 bases). Looked up from germline, CDR1 is SGHRS and CDR2 is YFSETQ. The CDR3 is 12 residues long. Deletions cut 0 bases from V and 11 bases from J, with 11 bases between. This CDR3 is CASSLDAGKAFF. The CDR3 DNA follows: TGCGCCAGCAGCTTGGATGCAGGGAAGGCTTTCTTT.

This clonotype was counted many times. The gene calls are TRBV5-1 and TRBJ1-2; no reliable D call. The germline V and J ends were trimmed by 2 bases and 2 bases, with 7 bases remaining between them. The CDR3 sequence is 13 residues long. Per germline, CDR1 SGHRS and CDR2 YFSETQ. The CDR3 sequence is CASSFDQNYGYTF. In DNA form, the CDR3 reads TGCGCCAGCAGCTTTGACCAAAACTATGGCTACACCTTC.

This clonotype showed up just a few times. Just one base apart from a much larger clone, this may be a read error. The CDR3 region has the DNA TGTGCCAGCAGTGAAGCAGGGGGCAACGCCGGGGAGCTGTTTTTT. Its protein is CASSEAGGNAGELFF. The genes are TRBV2 and TRBJ2-2, with 7 positions matching TRBD1. CDR3 size: 15 residues. Germline trimming cut 0 bases from V and 6 bases from J; bases unmatched to any gene: 4. In germline, CDR1 is SNHLY, CDR2 FYNNEI.

This clonotype occurred many times. The genes are TRBV18 and TRBJ2-1, with TRBD2 as a possible D gene (6 bases). The CDR3 is 16 amino acids. Trimming shortened V by 0 bases and J by 4 bases, and 13 bases separated the two germline ends. Germline loops: CDR1 KGHSH, CDR2 LQKENI. The CDR3 reads CASSPPVGRVYNEQFF. In DNA, the CDR3 is TGTGCCAGCTCACCACCGGTCGGGAGAGTATACAATGAGCAGTTCTTC.

This clonotype has ten or more counts. The V and J genes are TRBV14 and TRBJ2-1; a weak D match, TRBD1 (5 bases). The CDR3 spans 15 residues. Between the trimmed V and J ends, which lost 0 bases and 8 bases, there was a span of 14 bases. Germline values: CDR1 SGHDN, CDR2 FVKESK. CDR3 sequence reads: CASSQDDHRGYEQFF. CDR3 in DNA: TGTGCCAGCAGCCAAGATGACCATAGGGGCTATGAGCAGTTCTTC.

This clonotype has at least ten counts. CDR3 coding DNA: TGCAGTGCTACAGGACTAGCGGGAGGCCCCTGGGTGGAGACCCAGTACTTC. This encodes CSATGLAGGPWVETQYF. The rearrangement uses TRBV20-1 and TRBJ2-5; 14 bases agree with TRBD2. There are 17 residues in the CDR3. The germline CDR1 and CDR2 sequences are DFQATT and SNEGSKA (reference sequence). V gave up 4 bases and J gave up 5 bases; unmatched junction bases: 12.